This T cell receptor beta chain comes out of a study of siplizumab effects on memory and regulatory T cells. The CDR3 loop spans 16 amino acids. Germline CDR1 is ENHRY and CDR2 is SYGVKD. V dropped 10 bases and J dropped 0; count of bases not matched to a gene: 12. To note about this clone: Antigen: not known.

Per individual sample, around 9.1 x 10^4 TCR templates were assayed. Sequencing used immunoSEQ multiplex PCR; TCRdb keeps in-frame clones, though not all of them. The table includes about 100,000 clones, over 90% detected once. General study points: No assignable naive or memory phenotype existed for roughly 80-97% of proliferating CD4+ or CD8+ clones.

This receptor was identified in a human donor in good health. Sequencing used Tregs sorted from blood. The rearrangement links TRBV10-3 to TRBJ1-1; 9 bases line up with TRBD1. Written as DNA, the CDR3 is TGTGCCACCAAGATGACAGGGGGATCAATGAACACTGAAGCTTTCTTT. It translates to CATKMTGGSMNTEAFF.